The present T cell receptor (beta chain) was sequenced within a study of CD8+CD57+ T cells in acquired aplastic anemia. Genomic DNA was employed as the template in profiling TCR beta VDJ and CDR3. TCRdb reanalysed the reads using MiXCR and keeps one entry per CDR3 protein. The table shows some 130,000 distinct CDR3 sequences, with 48% occurring only once. The germline V gene has CDR1 SNHLY and CDR2 FYNNEI. V was pared by 4 bases and J by 9 bases, with 8 bases of the junction left unmatched. The CDR3 totals 14 residues. This clonotype originated in a human donor in good health, serving as a control. The source material was sorted CD4+, CD8+, or CD8+CD57+ T cells (not recorded which) from PBMCs. This chain links TRBV2 with TRBJ1-2, with 10 positions matching TRBD1. CDR3 protein: CASSARQGAGSYTF. The CDR3 DNA reads as TGTGCCAGCAGTGCTCGACAGGGGGCGGGAAGCTACACCTTC. The whole variable domain, filled in from reference TRBV2 and TRBJ1-2, reads EPEVTQTPSHQVTQMGQEVILRCVPISNHLYFYWYRQILGQKVEFLVSFYNNEISEKSEIFDDQFSVERPDGSNFTLKIRSTKLEDSAMYFCASSARQGAGSYTFGSGTRLTVV.